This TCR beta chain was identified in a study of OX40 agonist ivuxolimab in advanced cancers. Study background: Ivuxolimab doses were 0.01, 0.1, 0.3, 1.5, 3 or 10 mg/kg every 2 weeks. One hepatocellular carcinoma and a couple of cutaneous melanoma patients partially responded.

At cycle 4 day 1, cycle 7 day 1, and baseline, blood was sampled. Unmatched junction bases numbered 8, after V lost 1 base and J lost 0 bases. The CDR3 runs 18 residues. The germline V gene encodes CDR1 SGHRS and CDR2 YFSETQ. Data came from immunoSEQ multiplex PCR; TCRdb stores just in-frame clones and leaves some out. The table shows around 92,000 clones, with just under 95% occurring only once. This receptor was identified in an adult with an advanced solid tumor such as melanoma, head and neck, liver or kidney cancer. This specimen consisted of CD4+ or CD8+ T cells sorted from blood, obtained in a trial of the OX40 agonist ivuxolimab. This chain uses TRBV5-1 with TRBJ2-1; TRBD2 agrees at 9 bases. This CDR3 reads CASSLLSGGSSSYNEQFF. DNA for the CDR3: TGCGCCAGCAGCTTGCTTAGCGGGGGCTCAAGCTCCTACAATGAGCAGTTCTTC.